These T cell receptor beta chains were read from a single sample in a study of T cell changes during pregnancy in multiple sclerosis. Data came from immunoSEQ multiplex PCR; TCRdb stores just in-frame clones and leaves some out. Here the sample spans tens of thousands of clones, about 91% being singletons. The specimen was CD4+ T cells from peripheral blood mononuclear cells, collected in the first trimester of pregnancy. The source of these receptors is a female donor with multiple sclerosis, enrolled in a pregnancy study. Each CDR3 is given with its conserved first and last residue. The D gene is left open where the match is weak. A clone size is listed for some rows: how often the clone was seen (once, few, many), or a class if it is expanded.

TRBD2	TRBV6-5	TRBJ2-7	-	TGTGCCAGCAGTTACGGGGAGGGGACCCACGAGCAGTACTTC	CASSYGEGTHEQYF
-	TRBV5-1	TRBJ2-1	-	TGCGCCAGCAGCGCATGGACGGGATCCTACAATGAGCAGTTCTTC	CASSAWTGSYNEQFF
TRBD1	TRBV7-6	TRBJ2-3	-	TGTGCCAGCAGCTCGGGACAGGGGCAAACAGATACGCAGTATTTT	CASSSGQGQTDTQYF
-	TRBV10-2	TRBJ2-7	-	TGCGCCAGCCACAAAGACACAGGGATAGAAAGAGGCGAGCAGTACTTC	CASHKDTGIERGEQYF
TRBD2	TRBV2	TRBJ2-5	-	TGTGCCAGCAGGGGAAGGACTAGCGGGGGCCAAGAGACCCAGTACTTC	CASRGRTSGGQETQYF
TRBD2	TRBV5-1	TRBJ2-2	-	TGCGCCAGCAGTCCAACTAGCGGGAGGAGTTATGGGGAGCTGTTTTTT	CASSPTSGRSYGELFF
-	TRBV7-9	TRBJ2-5	-	TGTGCCAGCAGCTTAGTGGGGGGGGCGGTGGAGACCCAGTACTTC	CASSLVGGAVETQYF
-	TRBV25-1	TRBJ1-2	-	TGTGCCAGCAGTGAACTCTCGACAGGTTATGGCTACACCTTC	CASSELSTGYGYTF
TRBD2	TRBV9	TRBJ2-5	once	TGTGCCAGCAGCGTAGACAGCGGGAGTGGCCAAGAGACCCAGTACTTC	CASSVDSGSGQETQYF
-	TRBV16	TRBJ1-2	-	TGTGCCAGCAGCCCCAGCTCAGGGTACTATGGCTACACCTTC	CASSPSSGYYGYTF
TRBD2	TRBV7-9	TRBJ2-3	-	TGTGCCAGCAGCACTAGCGGGAGCTACACAGATACGCAGTATTTT	CASSTSGSYTDTQYF
TRBD1	TRBV10-3	TRBJ2-7	-	TGTGCCATCAACGGACAGGGGTCCTACGAGCAGTACTTC	CAINGQGSYEQYF
TRBD1	TRBV29-1	TRBJ2-7	-	TGCAGCGTCCTAAAATTACAGGGGACCTCCTACGAGCAGTACTTC	CSVLKLQGTSYEQYF
TRBD1	TRBV12-5	TRBJ2-6	once	TGTGCTAGTGGTTTGGTTGGGGGACAGGGCTCGTTCGGGGCCAACGTCCTGACTTTC	CASGLVGGQGSFGANVLTF
-	TRBV10-1	TRBJ2-7	-	TGCGCCAGCCTCCAGGGTTTCCCGCTCTACGAGCAGTACTTC	CASLQGFPLYEQYF
TRBD1	TRBV5-1	TRBJ1-4	-	TGCGCCAGCAGCTTCGGACAGGGAGGCGAACTGTTTTTT	CASSFGQGGELFF
TRBD1	TRBV27	TRBJ2-1	-	TGTGCCAGCAGTTTAACTTGGGACAGAAATTTAAACAATGAGCAGTTCTTC	CASSLTWDRNLNNEQFF
-	TRBV5-1	TRBJ2-2	-	TGCGCCAGCAGATCAGGGGCCTCAACCGGGGAGCTGTTTTTT	CASRSGASTGELFF